This is a list of T cell receptor beta chains from one sample in a study of blood T cell repertoires in COVID-19. The repertoire was sequenced with immunoSEQ multiplex PCR; TCRdb's copy has only in-frame clones and lacks some. The sample holds tens of thousands of clones, more than 75% seen once. Sequencing was performed on peripheral blood. Receptors originate from a human donor in a cohort sampled during active COVID-19. CDR3s include the opening cysteine and the closing phenylalanine or tryptophan. A D gene is named only where the DNA matches it firmly. Size is omitted from some rows. Given values are once, few, many or a class for expanded clones.

clone_size	j_call	v_call	d_call	cdr3_aa	cdr3_nt
.	TRBJ2-2	TRBV7-3	.	CASSRGGGTGELFF	TGTGCCAGCAGCAGGGGCGGAGGGACCGGGGAGCTGTTTTTT
.	TRBJ2-7	TRBV2	.	CASRSEYEQYF	TGTGCCAGCAGGTCAGAATACGAGCAGTACTTC
few	TRBJ1-6	TRBV4-1	TRBD1	CASSQDGTGWPPLHF	TGCGCCAGCAGCCAAGATGGGACAGGGTGGCCACCCCTCCACTTT
.	TRBJ1-4	TRBV27	.	CASSLRGLGEKLFF	TGTGCCAGCAGTTTACGGGGACTGGGTGAAAAACTGTTTTTT
.	TRBJ2-1	TRBV5-1	TRBD2	CASTLAGGPGNEQFF	TGCGCCAGCACTCTAGCGGGAGGGCCTGGCAATGAGCAGTTCTTC
once	TRBJ2-3	TRBV14	.	CASSPRGLGDTQYF	TGTGCCAGCAGCCCCCGGGGACTCGGAGATACGCAGTATTTT
.	TRBJ1-1	TRBV6-5	.	CASSPRGSEAFF	TGTGCCAGCAGTCCTCGGGGAAGTGAAGCTTTCTTT
.	TRBJ2-3	TRBV19	TRBD1	CASNGRGRVETDTQYF	TGTGCCAGTAACGGCAGGGGGCGAGTTGAGACAGATACGCAGTATTTT
.	TRBJ1-2	TRBV6-1	TRBD1	CASSEGTGGWYGYTF	TGTGCCAGCAGTGAAGGGACAGGGGGCTGGTATGGCTACACCTTC
.	TRBJ2-3	TRBV7-2	.	CASSLGRSDTQYF	TGTGCCAGCAGCTTAGGGAGGTCCGATACGCAGTATTTT
.	TRBJ1-4	TRBV19	.	CASSRAGKATNEKLFF	TGTGCCAGTAGTCGGGCAGGGAAGGCAACTAATGAAAAACTGTTTTTT
.	TRBJ1-6	TRBV28	TRBD1	CASKPRDRNNSPLHF	TGTGCCAGCAAACCCCGGGACAGAAATAATTCACCCCTCCACTTT
.	TRBJ2-7	TRBV18	TRBD1	CASSQGVGSYEQYF	TGTGCCAGCTCTCAGGGGGTCGGGTCTTACGAGCAGTACTTC
.	TRBJ2-3	TRBV3-1/TRBV3-2	.	CASNTIQSQTADTQYF	TGTGCCAGCAACACAATACAGAGCCAGACCGCAGATACGCAGTATTTT
few	TRBJ1-1	TRBV6-5	.	CASSYRASMNTEAFF	TGTGCCAGCAGTTATCGAGCGAGTATGAACACTGAAGCTTTCTTT
.	TRBJ2-1	TRBV18	.	CASSTGLGSYNEQFF	TGTGCCAGCTCAACGGGACTTGGCTCCTACAATGAGCAGTTCTTC
.	TRBJ2-7	TRBV5-1	.	CATKRDTSYEQYF	TGCGCCACCAAACGCGACACTTCCTACGAGCAGTACTTC
.	TRBJ1-1	TRBV19	.	CASTPPGQNTEAFF	TGTGCCAGTACCCCGCCAGGGCAGAACACTGAAGCTTTCTTT
once	TRBJ2-7	TRBV3-1/TRBV3-2	.	CASSSGLVDEQYF	TGTGCCAGCAGCTCCGGGTTAGTTGACGAGCAGTACTTC
.	TRBJ2-3	TRBV9	.	CASSVDWGGTDTQYF	TGTGCCAGCAGCGTAGATTGGGGGGGCACAGATACGCAGTATTTT
.	TRBJ1-2	TRBV5-1	TRBD1	CASSITGAYGYTF	TGCGCCAGCAGCATTACAGGGGCCTATGGCTACACCTTC
.	TRBJ1-5	TRBV24-1	.	CATSDPTGYQPQHF	TGTGCCACCAGTGACCCCACAGGGTACCAGCCCCAGCATTTT
.	TRBJ2-1	TRBV25-1	.	CASSDPAGDYNEQFF	TGTGCCAGCAGTGACCCGGCAGGGGATTACAATGAGCAGTTCTTC
.	TRBJ1-2	TRBV19	TRBD1	CASYRGQYGYTF	TGTGCCAGTTACAGGGGGCAGTATGGCTACACCTTC
.	TRBJ2-1	TRBV7-9	.	CASSFEMFF	TGTGCCAGCAGCTTCGAGATGTTCTTC
.	TRBJ1-3	TRBV2	.	CASSPQGLSGNTIYF	TGTGCCAGCAGTCCACAGGGTCTCTCTGGAAACACCATATATTTT
once	TRBJ2-2	TRBV4-1	TRBD1	CASSPWDSGTGELFF	TGCGCCAGCAGCCCTTGGGACAGTGGGACCGGGGAGCTGTTTTTT
.	TRBJ2-7	TRBV18	TRBD2	CASSPPRTSGSTGEQYF	TGTGCCAGCTCACCACCACGGACTAGCGGGAGTACGGGCGAGCAGTACTTC
.	TRBJ2-5	TRBV5-1	TRBD2	CASSLQAGGGSETQYF	TGCGCCAGCAGCCTACAGGCGGGAGGTGGGTCGGAGACCCAGTACTTC
.	TRBJ1-3	TRBV9	.	CASSAQGYGNTIYF	TGTGCCAGCAGCGCCCAGGGTTACGGAAACACCATATATTTT
once	TRBJ2-5	TRBV27	TRBD1	CASSLSGLQGEETQYF	TGTGCCAGCAGTTTATCGGGCCTCCAGGGGGAAGAGACCCAGTACTTC
few	TRBJ1-2	TRBV4-2	.	CASSQGTEQYGYTF	TGTGCCAGCAGCCAAGGGACAGAACAATATGGCTACACCTTC
.	TRBJ1-6	TRBV5-1	.	CASSLGRTNSPLHF	TGCGCCAGCAGCTTGGGACGGACAAATTCACCCCTCCACTTT
.	TRBJ2-7	TRBV7-9	.	CASSLWASRYEQYF	TGTGCCAGCAGCTTATGGGCCAGCCGCTACGAGCAGTACTTC
.	TRBJ2-3	TRBV18	TRBD1	CASSPRQGALFNTQYF	TGTGCCAGCTCACCTAGACAGGGGGCGCTTTTCAATACGCAGTATTTT
.	TRBJ2-5	TRBV7-9	TRBD1	CASSRRGQGTETQYF	TGTGCCAGCAGCCGAAGGGGACAGGGGACGGAGACCCAGTACTTC
.	TRBJ1-2	TRBV6-6	.	CASRPGHKNYGYTF	TGTGCCAGCAGGCCGGGACACAAAAACTATGGCTACACCTTC
.	TRBJ2-3	TRBV7-3	.	CASSPDRTQQYF	TGTGCCAGCAGCCCCGACAGAACACAGCAGTATTTT
.	TRBJ2-3	TRBV11-2	TRBD1	CASSLRQGATDTQYF	TGTGCCAGCAGCTTACGGCAGGGGGCAACAGATACGCAGTATTTT
.	TRBJ2-6	TRBV6-1	TRBD1	CASSALGQVSGANVLTF	TGTGCCAGCAGTGCCCTGGGACAGGTCTCTGGGGCCAACGTCCTGACTTTC